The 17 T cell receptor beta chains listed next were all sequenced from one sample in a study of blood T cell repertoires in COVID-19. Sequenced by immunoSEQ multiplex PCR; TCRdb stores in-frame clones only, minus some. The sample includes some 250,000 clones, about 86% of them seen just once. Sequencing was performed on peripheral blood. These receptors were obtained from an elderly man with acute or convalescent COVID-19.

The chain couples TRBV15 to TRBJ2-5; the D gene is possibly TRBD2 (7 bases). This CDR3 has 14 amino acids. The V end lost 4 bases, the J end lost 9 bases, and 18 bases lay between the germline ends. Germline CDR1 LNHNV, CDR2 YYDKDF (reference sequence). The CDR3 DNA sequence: TGTGCCACCAGCACCCGGGGACGGGGGGCCCCCCAGTACTTC. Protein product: CATSTRGRGAPQYF.

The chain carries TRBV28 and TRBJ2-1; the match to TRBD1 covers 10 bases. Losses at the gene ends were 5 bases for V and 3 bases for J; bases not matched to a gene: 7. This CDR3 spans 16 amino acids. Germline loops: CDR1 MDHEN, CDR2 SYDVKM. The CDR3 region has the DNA TGTGCCAGCAGTGGAGCTGGGACAGGGGACTACAATGAGCAGTTCTTC. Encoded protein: CASSGAGTGDYNEQFF.

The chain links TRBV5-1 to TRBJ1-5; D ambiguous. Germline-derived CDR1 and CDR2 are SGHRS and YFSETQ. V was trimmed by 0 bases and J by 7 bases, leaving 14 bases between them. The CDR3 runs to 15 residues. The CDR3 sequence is CASSLDEGSGQPQHF. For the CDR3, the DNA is TGCGCCAGCAGCTTGGACGAAGGGAGTGGGCAGCCCCAGCATTTT.

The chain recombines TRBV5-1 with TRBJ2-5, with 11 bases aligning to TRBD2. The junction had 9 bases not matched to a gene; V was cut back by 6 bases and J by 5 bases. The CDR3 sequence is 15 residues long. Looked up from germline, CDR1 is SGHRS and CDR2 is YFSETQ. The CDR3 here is CASKPSGGPSETQYF. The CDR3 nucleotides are TGCGCCAGCAAGCCTAGCGGGGGGCCTAGCGAGACCCAGTACTTC.

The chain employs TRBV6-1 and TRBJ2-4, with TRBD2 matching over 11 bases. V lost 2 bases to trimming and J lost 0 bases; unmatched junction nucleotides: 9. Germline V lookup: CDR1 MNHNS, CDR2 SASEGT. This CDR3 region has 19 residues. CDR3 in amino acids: CASSESGLAGGRAKNIQYF. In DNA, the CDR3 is TGTGCCAGCAGTGAATCTGGGCTAGCGGGAGGACGAGCCAAAAACATTCAGTACTTC.

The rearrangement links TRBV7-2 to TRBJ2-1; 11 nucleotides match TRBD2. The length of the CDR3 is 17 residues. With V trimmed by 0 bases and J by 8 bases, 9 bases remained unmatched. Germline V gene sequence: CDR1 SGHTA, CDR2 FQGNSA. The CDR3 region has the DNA TGTGCCAGCAGCTTAGCGCTGCCACTAGCGGGAGAGGATGAGCAGTTCTTC. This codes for CASSLALPLAGEDEQFF.

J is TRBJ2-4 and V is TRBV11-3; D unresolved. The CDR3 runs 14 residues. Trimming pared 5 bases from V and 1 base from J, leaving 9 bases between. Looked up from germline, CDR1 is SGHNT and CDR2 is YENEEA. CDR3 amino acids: CASSHTDAKNIQYF. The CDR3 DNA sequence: TGTGCCAGCAGCCACACCGATGCCAAAAACATTCAGTACTTC.

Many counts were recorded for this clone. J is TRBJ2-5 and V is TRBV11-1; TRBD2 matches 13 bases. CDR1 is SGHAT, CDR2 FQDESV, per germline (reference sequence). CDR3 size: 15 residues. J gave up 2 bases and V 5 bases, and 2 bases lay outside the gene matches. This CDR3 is CASSILAGGQETQYF. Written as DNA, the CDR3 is TGTGCCAGCAGCATACTAGCGGGGGGGCAAGAGACCCAGTACTTC.

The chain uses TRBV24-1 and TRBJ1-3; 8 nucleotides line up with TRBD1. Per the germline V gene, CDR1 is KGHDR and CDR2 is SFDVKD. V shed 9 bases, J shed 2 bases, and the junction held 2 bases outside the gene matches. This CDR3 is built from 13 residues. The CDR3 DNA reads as TGTGCCACCCAACAGGGGGCTGGAAACACCATATATTTT. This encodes CATQQGAGNTIYF.

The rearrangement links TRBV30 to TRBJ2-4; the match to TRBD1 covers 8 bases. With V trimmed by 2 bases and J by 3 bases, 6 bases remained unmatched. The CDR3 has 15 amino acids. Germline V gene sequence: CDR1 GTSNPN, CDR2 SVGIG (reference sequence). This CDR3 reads CAWSRTGWGKNIQYF. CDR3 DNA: TGTGCCTGGAGTCGGACAGGGTGGGGCAAAAACATTCAGTACTTC. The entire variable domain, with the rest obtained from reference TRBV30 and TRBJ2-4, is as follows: SQTIHQWPATLVQPVGSPLSLECTVEGTSNPNLYWYRQAAGRGLQLLFYSVGIGQISSEVPQNLSASRPQDRQFILSSKKLLLSDSGFYLCAWSRTGWGKNIQYFGAGTRLSVL.

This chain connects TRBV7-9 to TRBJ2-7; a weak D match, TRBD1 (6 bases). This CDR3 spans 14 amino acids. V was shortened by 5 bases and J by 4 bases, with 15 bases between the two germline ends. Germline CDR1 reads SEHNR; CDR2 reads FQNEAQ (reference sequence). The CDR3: CASSPDRPLYEQYF. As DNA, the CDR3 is TGTGCCAGCAGCCCAGACAGGCCCCTTTACGAGCAGTACTTC.

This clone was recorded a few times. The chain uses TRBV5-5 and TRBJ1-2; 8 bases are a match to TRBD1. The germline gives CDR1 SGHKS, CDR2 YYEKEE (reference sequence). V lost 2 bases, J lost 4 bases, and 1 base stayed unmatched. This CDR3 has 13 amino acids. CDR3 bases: TGTGCCAGCAGCTTACAGGGGGGCTATGGCTACACCTTC. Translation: CASSLQGGYGYTF.

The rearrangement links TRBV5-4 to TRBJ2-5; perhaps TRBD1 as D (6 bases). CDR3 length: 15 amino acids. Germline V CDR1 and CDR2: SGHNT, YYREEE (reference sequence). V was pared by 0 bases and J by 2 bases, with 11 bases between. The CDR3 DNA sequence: TGTGCCAGCAGCTTGGACGGGACACCGCAAGAGACCCAGTACTTC. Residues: CASSLDGTPQETQYF.

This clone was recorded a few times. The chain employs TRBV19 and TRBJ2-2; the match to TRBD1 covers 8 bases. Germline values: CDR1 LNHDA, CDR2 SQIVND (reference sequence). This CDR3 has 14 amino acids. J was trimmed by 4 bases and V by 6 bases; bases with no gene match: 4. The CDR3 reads CASRQGAGTGELFF. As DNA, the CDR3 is TGTGCCAGTAGGCAGGGGGCTGGCACCGGGGAGCTGTTTTTT.

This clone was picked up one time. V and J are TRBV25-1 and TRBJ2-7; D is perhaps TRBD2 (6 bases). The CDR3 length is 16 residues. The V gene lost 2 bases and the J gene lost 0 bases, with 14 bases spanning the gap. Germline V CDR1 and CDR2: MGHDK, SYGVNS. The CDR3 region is CASSEATGRVSYEQYF. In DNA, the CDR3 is TGTGCCAGCAGTGAAGCAACCGGGAGAGTCTCCTACGAGCAGTACTTC.

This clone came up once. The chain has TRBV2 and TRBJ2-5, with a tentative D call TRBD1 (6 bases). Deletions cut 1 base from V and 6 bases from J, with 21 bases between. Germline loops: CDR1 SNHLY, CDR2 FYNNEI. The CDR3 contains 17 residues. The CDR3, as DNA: TGTGCCAGCAGTGAAGGGACAGACGTAGGGTCATGGAAGACCCAGTACTTC. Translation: CASSEGTDVGSWKTQYF.

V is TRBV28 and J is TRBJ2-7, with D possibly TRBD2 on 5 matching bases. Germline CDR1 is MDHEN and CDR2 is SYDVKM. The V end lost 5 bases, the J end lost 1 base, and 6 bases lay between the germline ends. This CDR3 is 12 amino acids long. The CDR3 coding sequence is TGTGCCAGCAGTAGGAGGTCCTACGAGCAGTACTTC. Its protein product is CASSRRSYEQYF. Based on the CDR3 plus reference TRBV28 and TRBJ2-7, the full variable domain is DVKVTQSSRYLVKRTGEKVFLECVQDMDHENMFWYRQDPGLGLRLIYFSYDVKMKEKGDIPEGYSVSREKKERFSLILESASTNQTSMYLCASSRRSYEQYFGPGTRLTVT.